The rows below give T cell receptor beta chains drawn from one sample of a study of graft-versus-host responses after intestinal transplantation. Measured with immunoSEQ multiplex PCR; TCRdb has only the in-frame clones, and not every one. The sample shows tens of thousands of clones, approximately 95% of them seen only once. Antigens of these TCRs are unknown. The input for sequencing was unstimulated CD8+ T cells sorted from spleen or lymph node cells, taken before transplant. The receptors shown here come from a human donor who was the organ donor for an intestinal transplant. Each CDR3 is given with its conserved first and last residue. Fields, in order: clone size, V gene, J gene, D gene, CDR3 protein, CDR3 DNA. The D gene is left open where the match is weak. For some rows the clone size is stated as once, few or many, or as a class when expanded; others skip it.

NA	TRBV10-2	TRBJ1-6	NA	CASSESWPSDRGSPLHF	TGCGCCAGCAGTGAGTCTTGGCCATCGGATCGGGGTTCACCCCTCCACTTT
NA	TRBV13	TRBJ2-1	NA	CASSLGLMGESYNEQFF	TGTGCCAGCAGCTTAGGCCTAATGGGGGAGAGCTACAATGAGCAGTTCTTC
once	TRBV7-8	TRBJ2-7	NA	CASSLWEGYEQYF	TGTGCCAGCAGCTTATGGGAAGGCTACGAGCAGTACTTC
once	TRBV5-4	TRBJ1-1	TRBD1	CASSLGSRQGENPEAFF	TGTGCCAGCAGCCTAGGTTCGAGACAGGGGGAAAACCCTGAAGCTTTCTTT
few	TRBV10-1	TRBJ2-7	NA	CASRLDTGYEQYF	TGCGCCAGCAGGCTGGACACCGGCTACGAGCAGTACTTC
NA	TRBV4-3	TRBJ2-5	NA	CASSQDPYGTPSETQYF	TGCGCCAGCAGCCAAGACCCCTACGGCACACCCTCAGAGACCCAGTACTTC
NA	TRBV29-1	TRBJ2-5	NA	CSVRGTGETQYF	TGCAGCGTCCGCGGGACCGGGGAGACCCAGTACTTC
NA	TRBV7-8	TRBJ2-2	NA	CASKPGSNANTGELFF	TGTGCCAGCAAACCTGGGAGTAACGCGAACACCGGGGAGCTGTTTTTT
NA	TRBV30	TRBJ1-2	TRBD1	CAWISSGTGNYGYTF	TGTGCCTGGATTTCCTCCGGGACAGGGAACTATGGCTACACCTTC
NA	TRBV7-6	TRBJ1-3	NA	CASSLGGAASGNTIYF	TGTGCCAGCAGTCTGGGGGGGGCGGCATCCGGAAACACCATATATTTT
NA	TRBV5-6	TRBJ2-2	NA	CASSSDSSRSTGELFF	TGTGCCAGCAGCTCCGACAGCAGTCGTAGCACCGGGGAGCTGTTTTTT
NA	TRBV9	TRBJ1-3	NA	CASSASKGAGNTIYF	TGTGCCAGCAGCGCCTCGAAAGGGGCTGGAAACACCATATATTTT
NA	TRBV13	TRBJ2-5	NA	CASTLYPGEGTQYF	TGTGCCAGCACCCTATACCCCGGTGAGGGGACCCAGTACTTC
once	TRBV7-3	TRBJ2-3	NA	CASSLRAIPTDTQYF	TGTGCCAGCAGCTTAAGGGCGATCCCCACAGATACGCAGTATTTT
NA	TRBV27	TRBJ2-7	TRBD1	CASSFTPTGGTYEQYF	TGTGCCAGCAGTTTTACACCTACAGGGGGTACCTACGAGCAGTACTTC
NA	TRBV27	TRBJ2-5	TRBD2	CASSPLGTSGAWGETQYF	TGTGCCAGCAGTCCCCTAGGGACTAGCGGGGCCTGGGGAGAGACCCAGTACTTC
NA	TRBV4-1	TRBJ1-1	NA	CASSQDRASLYSEAFF	TGCGCCAGCAGCCAAGATCGCGCCAGTTTGTACTCTGAAGCTTTCTTT
NA	TRBV4-1	TRBJ2-7	NA	CASSQDSGFSYEQYF	TGCGCCAGCAGCCAAGACTCGGGGTTCTCCTACGAGCAGTACTTC
once	TRBV15	TRBJ1-4	NA	CATSQTTGTDNEKLFF	TGTGCCACCTCCCAAACAACCGGGACGGATAATGAAAAACTGTTTTTT
NA	TRBV9	TRBJ2-3	TRBD2	CASSGLAGDSTDTQYF	TGTGCCAGCAGCGGACTAGCGGGCGACAGCACAGATACGCAGTATTTT
NA	TRBV29-1	TRBJ1-1	NA	CSVDEGRNTEAFF	TGCAGCGTTGACGAGGGGAGGAACACTGAAGCTTTCTTT
NA	TRBV7-9	TRBJ1-5	NA	CASSSESGVSGDQPQHF	TGTGCCAGCAGCTCCGAATCGGGAGTATCCGGGGATCAGCCCCAGCATTTT
NA	TRBV7-9	TRBJ2-7	NA	CASSHQGYEQYF	TGTGCCAGCAGTCACCAGGGATACGAGCAGTACTTC
NA	TRBV4-1	TRBJ1-1	NA	CASSQGPETGRTEAFF	TGCGCCAGCAGCCAGGGCCCTGAGACGGGGAGGACTGAAGCTTTCTTT
once	TRBV7-7	TRBJ2-5	NA	CASSLWGEETQYF	TGTGCTAGCAGCTTATGGGGGGAAGAGACCCAGTACTTC
NA	TRBV7-2	TRBJ2-3	TRBD2	CASSVETSVYQYF	TGTGCCAGCAGCGTGGAAACTAGCGTGTACCAGTATTTT
NA	TRBV27	TRBJ2-1	NA	CASSLRNSYERGYNEQFF	TGTGCCAGCAGTCTCCGTAACAGCTATGAAAGGGGCTACAATGAGCAGTTCTTC
once	TRBV27	TRBJ1-6	NA	CASSRTNSPLHF	TGTGCCAGCAGTCGGACCAATTCACCCCTCCACTTT
NA	TRBV19	TRBJ2-1	NA	CASSWALGDSRRNYNEQFF	TGTGCCAGTAGTTGGGCACTGGGGGACTCCAGAAGAAATTACAATGAGCAGTTCTTC
NA	TRBV6-4	TRBJ1-3	TRBD1	CASKGTGVFGNTIYF	TGTGCCAGCAAGGGGACAGGGGTGTTTGGAAACACCATATATTTT
NA	TRBV6-5	TRBJ2-1	NA	CASSYSTPPADNEQFF	TGTGCCAGCAGTTACTCGACACCCCCAGCGGACAATGAGCAGTTCTTC
NA	TRBV6-1	TRBJ2-3	NA	CASSATDTQYF	TGTGCCAGCAGTGCCACAGATACGCAGTATTTT
NA	TRBV28	TRBJ1-1	TRBD1	CASSLLTGEKKNTEAFF	TGTGCCAGCAGTTTATTGACAGGGGAAAAAAAGAACACTGAAGCTTTCTTT
NA	TRBV19	TRBJ1-2	NA	CASSIVAGEDYGYTF	TGTGCCAGTAGTATAGTTGCAGGGGAGGACTATGGCTACACCTTC
once	TRBV7-9	TRBJ2-5	TRBD2	CASSLPTSGGGQETQYF	TGTGCCAGCAGCTTACCGACTAGCGGGGGCGGCCAAGAGACCCAGTACTTC
NA	TRBV19	TRBJ2-2	NA	CASSIVGGNTGELFF	TGTGCCAGTAGTATAGTAGGAGGGAACACCGGGGAGCTGTTTTTT
NA	TRBV7-9	TRBJ2-7	TRBD1	CASSPSLGTATYEQYF	TGTGCCAGCAGCCCATCATTAGGGACAGCGACCTACGAGCAGTACTTC
NA	TRBV4-1	TRBJ1-5	NA	CASSQIEGAGNQPQHF	TGCGCCAGCAGCCAAATAGAGGGCGCGGGCAATCAGCCCCAGCATTTT
NA	TRBV20-1	TRBJ1-1	NA	CSALQQLEAFF	TGCAGTGCGTTACAACAGCTAGAAGCTTTCTTT
NA	TRBV4-2	TRBJ2-7	TRBD2	CASSTRGGGGVYEQYF	TGTGCCAGCAGCACAAGAGGTGGCGGGGGGGTCTACGAGCAGTACTTC
NA	TRBV27	TRBJ1-2	NA	CASSLSVTSNGYTF	TGTGCCAGCAGTTTATCGGTCACGTCCAACGGCTACACCTTC
NA	TRBV6-6	TRBJ1-2	NA	CASSELVGNYGYTF	TGTGCCAGCAGTGAGTTAGTGGGGAACTATGGCTACACCTTC
NA	TRBV9	TRBJ2-7	NA	CASSADNHEQYF	TGTGCCAGCAGCGCCGACAATCACGAGCAGTACTTC
NA	TRBV7-9	TRBJ2-2	TRBD2	CASSPASGGELFF	TGTGCCAGCAGCCCTGCTAGCGGCGGGGAGCTGTTTTTT
NA	TRBV27	TRBJ2-5	NA	CASSRAEEETQYF	TGTGCCAGCAGTCGAGCGGAGGAAGAGACCCAGTACTTC
NA	TRBV10-3	TRBJ1-2	NA	CAISESPEGVFGYTF	TGTGCCATCAGTGAGTCTCCGGAAGGGGTCTTTGGCTACACCTTC
NA	TRBV14	TRBJ2-7	TRBD2	CAQTKGRGCHEQYF	TGTGCTCAGACCAAGGGGAGGGGATGCCACGAGCAGTACTTC
NA	TRBV28	TRBJ1-4	TRBD1	CASSPRGFNEKLFF	TGTGCCAGCAGCCCCAGGGGGTTTAATGAAAAACTGTTTTTT
once	TRBV5-4	TRBJ2-1	NA	CASSPPAGGHNEQFF	TGTGCCAGCAGCCCCCCAGCCGGGGGCCACAATGAGCAGTTCTTC
NA	TRBV28	TRBJ2-5	TRBD1	CASSLMDRAYQETQYF	TGTGCCAGCAGTTTAATGGACAGGGCTTACCAAGAGACCCAGTACTTC
once	TRBV10-3	TRBJ2-7	NA	CAISESENRGYEQYF	TGTGCCATCAGTGAGTCGGAGAATCGGGGCTACGAGCAGTACTTC
NA	TRBV19	TRBJ2-2	NA	CASSIPLGTLTGELFF	TGTGCCAGTAGTATACCTCTCGGGACTCTCACCGGGGAGCTGTTTTTT